This TCR beta chain was identified in a study of cytomegalovirus exposure and HLA in healthy donors. This clone was seen only a few times. The primer mix had 60 Vbeta and 13 Jbeta primers. Only in-frame clones appear in the TCRdb table, and some are missing; sequencing was by immunoSEQ multiplex PCR. The data hold roughly 150,000 clones, with around 85% observed a single time. V was pared by 2 bases and J by 3 bases, with 6 bases between. The CDR3 is 12 residues long. CDR1 is SGHDT, CDR2 YYEEEE, per germline. Source material: PBMCs. The rearrangement joins TRBV5-6 to TRBJ2-7; the D is unclear. This TCR came from a boy aged 2 to 10 in good health and CMV-seronegative. CDR3 bases: TGTGCCAGCAGCTTCGGCGGCTACGAGCAGTACTTC. Its protein is CASSFGGYEQYF.